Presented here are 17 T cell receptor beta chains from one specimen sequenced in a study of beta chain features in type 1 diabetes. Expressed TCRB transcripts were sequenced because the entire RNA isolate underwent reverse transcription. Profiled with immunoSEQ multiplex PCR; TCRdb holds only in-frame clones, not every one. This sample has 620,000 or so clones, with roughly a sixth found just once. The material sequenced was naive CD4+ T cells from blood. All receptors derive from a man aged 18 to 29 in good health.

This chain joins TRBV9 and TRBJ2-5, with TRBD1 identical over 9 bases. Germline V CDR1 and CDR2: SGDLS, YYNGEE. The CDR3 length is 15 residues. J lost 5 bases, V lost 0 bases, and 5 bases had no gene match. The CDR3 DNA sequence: TGTGCCAGCAGCGTAGGAGGGGGACAGGGTGAGACCCAGTACTTC. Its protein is CASSVGGGQGETQYF.

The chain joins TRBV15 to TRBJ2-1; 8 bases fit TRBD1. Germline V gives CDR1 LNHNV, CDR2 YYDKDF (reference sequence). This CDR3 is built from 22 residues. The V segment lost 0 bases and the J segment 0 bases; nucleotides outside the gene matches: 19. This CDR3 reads CATSRDLGRQGLPRSSYNEQFF. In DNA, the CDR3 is TGTGCCACCAGCAGAGATCTTGGCCGACAGGGGTTACCCCGCAGCTCCTACAATGAGCAGTTCTTC. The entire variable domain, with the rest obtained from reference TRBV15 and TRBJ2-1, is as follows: DAMVIQNPRYQVTQFGKPVTLSCSQTLNHNVMYWYQQKSSQAPKLLFHYYDKDFNNEADTPDNFQSRRPNTSFCFLDIRSPGLGDTAMYLCATSRDLGRQGLPRSSYNEQFFGPGTRLTVL.

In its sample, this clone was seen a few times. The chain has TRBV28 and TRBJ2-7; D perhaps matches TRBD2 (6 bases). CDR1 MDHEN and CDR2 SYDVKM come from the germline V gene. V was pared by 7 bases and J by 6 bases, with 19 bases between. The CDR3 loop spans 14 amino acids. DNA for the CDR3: TGTGCCAGCAAGCTAGCACGTCACGGGAGCGAGCAGTACTTC. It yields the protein CASKLARHGSEQYF.

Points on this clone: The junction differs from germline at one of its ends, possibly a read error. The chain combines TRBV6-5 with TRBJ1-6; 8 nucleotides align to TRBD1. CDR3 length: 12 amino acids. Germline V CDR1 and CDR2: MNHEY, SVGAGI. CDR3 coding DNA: TGTGCCAGCAGGCAAACAGGACAGGGCTTCTACTTT. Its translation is CASRQTGQGFYF.

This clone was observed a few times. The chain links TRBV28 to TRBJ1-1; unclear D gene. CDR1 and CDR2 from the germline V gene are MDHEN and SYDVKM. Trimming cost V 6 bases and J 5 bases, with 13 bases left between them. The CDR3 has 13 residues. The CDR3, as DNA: TGTGCCAGCAGAATTCCGGGAGGGACTGAAGCTTTCTTT. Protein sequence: CASRIPGGTEAFF.

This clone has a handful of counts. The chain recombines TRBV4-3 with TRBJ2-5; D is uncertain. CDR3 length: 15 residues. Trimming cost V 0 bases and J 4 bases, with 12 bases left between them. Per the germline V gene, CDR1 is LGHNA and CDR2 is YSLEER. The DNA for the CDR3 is TGCGCCAGCAGCCAAGACGAGAGGCCCGGAGAGACCCAGTACTTC. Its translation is CASSQDERPGETQYF.

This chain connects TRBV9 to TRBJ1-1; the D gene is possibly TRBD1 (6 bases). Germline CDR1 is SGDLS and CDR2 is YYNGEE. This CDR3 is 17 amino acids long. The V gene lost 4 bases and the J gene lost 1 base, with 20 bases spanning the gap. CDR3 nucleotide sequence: TGTGCCAGCAGCAACGGGGGCAACTTCGTTCCGAACACTGAAGCTTTCTTT. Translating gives CASSNGGNFVPNTEAFF.

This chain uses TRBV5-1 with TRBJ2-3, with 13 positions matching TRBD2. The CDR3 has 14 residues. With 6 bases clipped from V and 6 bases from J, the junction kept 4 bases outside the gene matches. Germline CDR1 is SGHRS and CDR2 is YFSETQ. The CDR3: CASKGTSGADTQYF. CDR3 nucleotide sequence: TGCGCCAGCAAGGGGACTAGCGGGGCGGATACGCAGTATTTT.

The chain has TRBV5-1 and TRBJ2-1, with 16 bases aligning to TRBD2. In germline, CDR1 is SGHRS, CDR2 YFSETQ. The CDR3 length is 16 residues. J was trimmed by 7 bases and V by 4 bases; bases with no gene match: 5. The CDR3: CASSGGTSGRGNEQFF. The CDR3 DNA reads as TGCGCCAGCAGCGGCGGGACTAGCGGGAGGGGGAATGAGCAGTTCTTC.

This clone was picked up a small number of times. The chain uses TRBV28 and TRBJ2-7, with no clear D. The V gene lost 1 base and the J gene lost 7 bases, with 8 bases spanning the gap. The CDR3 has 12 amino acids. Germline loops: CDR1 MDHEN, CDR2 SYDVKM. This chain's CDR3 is CASSLYSAEQYF. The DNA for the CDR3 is TGTGCCAGCAGTTTATACAGTGCAGAGCAGTACTTC.

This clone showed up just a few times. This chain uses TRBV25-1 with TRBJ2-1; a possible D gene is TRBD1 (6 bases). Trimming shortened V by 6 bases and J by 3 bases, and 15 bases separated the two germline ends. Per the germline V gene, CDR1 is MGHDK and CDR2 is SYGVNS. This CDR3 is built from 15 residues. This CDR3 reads CASRNPGQDYNEQFF. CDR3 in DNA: TGTGCCAGCAGGAATCCGGGACAAGACTACAATGAGCAGTTCTTC.

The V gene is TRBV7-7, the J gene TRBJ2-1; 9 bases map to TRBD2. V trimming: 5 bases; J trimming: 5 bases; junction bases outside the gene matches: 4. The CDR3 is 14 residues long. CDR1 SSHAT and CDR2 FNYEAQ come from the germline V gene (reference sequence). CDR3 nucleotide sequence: TGTGCCAGCAGCCCCGGGACTAGCAACAATGAGCAGTTCTTC. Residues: CASSPGTSNNEQFF.

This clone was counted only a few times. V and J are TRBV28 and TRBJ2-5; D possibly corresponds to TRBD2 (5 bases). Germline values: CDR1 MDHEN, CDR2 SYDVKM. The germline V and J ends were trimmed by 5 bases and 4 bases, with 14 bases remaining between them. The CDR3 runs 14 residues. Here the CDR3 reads CASSRTRRSETQYF. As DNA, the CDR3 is TGTGCCAGCAGTCGGACCAGGAGGTCAGAGACCCAGTACTTC.

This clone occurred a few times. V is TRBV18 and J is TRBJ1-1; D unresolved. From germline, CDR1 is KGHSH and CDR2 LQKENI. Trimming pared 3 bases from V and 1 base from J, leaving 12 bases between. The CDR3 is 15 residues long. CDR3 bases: TGTGCCAGCTCACCGACTCCGCCTCCGAACACTGAAGCTTTCTTT. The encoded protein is CASSPTPPPNTEAFF.

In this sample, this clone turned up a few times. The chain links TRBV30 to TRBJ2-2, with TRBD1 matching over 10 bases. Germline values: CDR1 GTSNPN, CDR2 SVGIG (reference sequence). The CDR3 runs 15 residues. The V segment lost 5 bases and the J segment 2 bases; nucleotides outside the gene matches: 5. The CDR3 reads CAWGGQGYNTGELFF. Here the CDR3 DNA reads TGTGCCTGGGGGGGACAGGGGTATAACACCGGGGAGCTGTTTTTT.

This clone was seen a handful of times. The CDR3 here is CASSFHRDYFSNQPQHF. In nucleotides, the CDR3 is TGTGCCAGCAGTTTTCACAGAGATTACTTTAGCAATCAGCCCCAGCATTTT. The J gene is TRBJ1-5, the V gene TRBV27; D unclear. The CDR3 is 17 residues long. Germline CDR1 is MNHEY and CDR2 is SMNVEV (reference sequence). Trimming left V 3 bases short and J 0 bases short, with 15 bases between.

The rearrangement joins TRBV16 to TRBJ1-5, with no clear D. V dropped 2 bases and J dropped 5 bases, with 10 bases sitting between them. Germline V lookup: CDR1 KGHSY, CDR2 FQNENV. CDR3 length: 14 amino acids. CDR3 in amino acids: CASSQRVSHQPQHF. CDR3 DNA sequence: TGTGCCAGCAGCCAACGGGTAAGTCATCAGCCCCAGCATTTT.